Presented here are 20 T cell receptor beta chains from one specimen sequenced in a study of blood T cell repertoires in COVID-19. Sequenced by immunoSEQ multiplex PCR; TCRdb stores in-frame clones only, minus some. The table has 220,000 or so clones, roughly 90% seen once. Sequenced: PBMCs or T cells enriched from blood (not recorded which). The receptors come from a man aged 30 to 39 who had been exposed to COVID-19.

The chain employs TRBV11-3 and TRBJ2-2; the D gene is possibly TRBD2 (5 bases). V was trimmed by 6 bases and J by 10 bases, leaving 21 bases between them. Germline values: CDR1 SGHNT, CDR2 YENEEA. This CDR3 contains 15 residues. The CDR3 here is CASSYRGWGGEELFF. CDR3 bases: TGTGCCAGCAGTTACCGCGGGTGGGGTGGGGAGGAGCTGTTTTTT.

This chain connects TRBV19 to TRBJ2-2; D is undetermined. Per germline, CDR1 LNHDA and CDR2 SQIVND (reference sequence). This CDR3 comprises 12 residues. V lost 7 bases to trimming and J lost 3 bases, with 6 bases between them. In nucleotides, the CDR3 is TGTGCCAGTATGAGTGACACCGGGGAGCTGTTTTTT. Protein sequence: CASMSDTGELFF.

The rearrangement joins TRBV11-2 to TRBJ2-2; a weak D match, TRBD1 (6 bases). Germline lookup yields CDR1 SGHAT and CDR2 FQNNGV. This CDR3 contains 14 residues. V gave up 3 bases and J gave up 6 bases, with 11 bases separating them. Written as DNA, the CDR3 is TGTGCCAGCAGCTTTTGGACAGCAGCCGGGGAGCTGTTTTTT. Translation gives CASSFWTAAGELFF. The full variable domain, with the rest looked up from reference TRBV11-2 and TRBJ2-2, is EAGVAQSPRYKIIEKRQSVAFWCNPISGHATLYWYQQILGQGPKLLIQFQNNGVVDDSQLPKDRFSAERLKGVDSTLKIQPAKLEDSAVYLCASSFWTAAGELFFGEGSRLTVL.

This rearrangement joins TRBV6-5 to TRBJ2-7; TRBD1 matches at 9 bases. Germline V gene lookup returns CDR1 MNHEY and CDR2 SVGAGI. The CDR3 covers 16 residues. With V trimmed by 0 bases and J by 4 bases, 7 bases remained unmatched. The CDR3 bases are TGTGCCAGCAGTTACTCGACCGGGACAGGGATTTACGAGCAGTACTTC. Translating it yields CASSYSTGTGIYEQYF.

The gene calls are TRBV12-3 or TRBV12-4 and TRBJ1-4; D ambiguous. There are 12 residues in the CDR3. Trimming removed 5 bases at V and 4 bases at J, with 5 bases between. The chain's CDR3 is CASSRVNEKLFF. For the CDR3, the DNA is TGTGCCAGCAGTCGGGTTAATGAAAAACTGTTTTTT.

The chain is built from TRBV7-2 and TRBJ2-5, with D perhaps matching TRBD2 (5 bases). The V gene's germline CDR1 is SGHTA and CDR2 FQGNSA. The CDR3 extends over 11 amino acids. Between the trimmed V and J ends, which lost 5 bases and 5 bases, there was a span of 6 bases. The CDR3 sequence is CASSPGETQYF. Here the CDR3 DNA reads TGTGCCAGCAGCCCGGGGGAGACCCAGTACTTC. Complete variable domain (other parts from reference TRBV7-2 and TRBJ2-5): GAGVSQSPSNKVTEKGKDVELRCDPISGHTALYWYRQSLGQGLEFLIYFQGNSAPDKSGLPSDRFSAERTGGSVSTLTIQRTQQEDSAVYLCASSPGETQYFGPGTRLLVL.

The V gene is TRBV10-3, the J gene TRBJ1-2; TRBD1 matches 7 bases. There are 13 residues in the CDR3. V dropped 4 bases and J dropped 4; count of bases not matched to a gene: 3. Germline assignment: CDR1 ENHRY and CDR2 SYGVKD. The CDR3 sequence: CAISAQGSYGYTF. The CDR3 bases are TGTGCCATCAGTGCACAGGGGAGCTATGGCTACACCTTC.

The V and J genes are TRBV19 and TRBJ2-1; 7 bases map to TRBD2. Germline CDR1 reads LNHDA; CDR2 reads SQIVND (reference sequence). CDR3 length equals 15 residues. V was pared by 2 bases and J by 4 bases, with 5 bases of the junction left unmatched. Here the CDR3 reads CASSIRAGEYNEQFF. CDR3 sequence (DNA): TGTGCCAGTAGTATAAGGGCGGGGGAATACAATGAGCAGTTCTTC.

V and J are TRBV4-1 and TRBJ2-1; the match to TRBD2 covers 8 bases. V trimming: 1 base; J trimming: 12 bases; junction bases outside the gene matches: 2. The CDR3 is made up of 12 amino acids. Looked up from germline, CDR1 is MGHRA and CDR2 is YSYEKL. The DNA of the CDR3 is TGCGCCAGCAGCCAAGTCGGGGGGGCGCAGTTCTTC. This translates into CASSQVGGAQFF.

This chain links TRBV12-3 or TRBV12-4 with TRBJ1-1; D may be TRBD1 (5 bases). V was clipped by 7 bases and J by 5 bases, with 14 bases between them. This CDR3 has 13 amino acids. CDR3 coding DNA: TGTGCCAGCAACTTTCCGGGGGGGACTGAAGCTTTCTTT. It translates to CASNFPGGTEAFF.

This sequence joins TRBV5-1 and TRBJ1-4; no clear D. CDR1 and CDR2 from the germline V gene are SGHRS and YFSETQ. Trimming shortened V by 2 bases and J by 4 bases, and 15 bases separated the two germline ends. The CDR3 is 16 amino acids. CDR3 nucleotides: TGCGCCAGCAGCTTAGATGGGATCGGGGATAATGAAAAACTGTTTTTT. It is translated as CASSLDGIGDNEKLFF.

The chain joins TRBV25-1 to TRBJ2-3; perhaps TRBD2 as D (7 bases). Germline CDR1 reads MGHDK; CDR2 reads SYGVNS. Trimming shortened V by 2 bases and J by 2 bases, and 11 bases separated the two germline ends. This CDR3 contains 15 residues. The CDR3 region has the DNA TGTGCCAGCAGTGAACGCGCGGGGGCCACAGATACGCAGTATTTT. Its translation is CASSERAGATDTQYF.

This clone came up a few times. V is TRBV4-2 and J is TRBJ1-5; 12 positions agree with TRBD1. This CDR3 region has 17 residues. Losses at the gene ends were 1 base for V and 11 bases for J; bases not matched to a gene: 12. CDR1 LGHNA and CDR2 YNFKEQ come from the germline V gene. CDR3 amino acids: CASSQASRGTGGETQHF. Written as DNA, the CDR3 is TGTGCCAGCAGCCAAGCCTCAAGGGGGACAGGGGGCGAAACCCAGCATTTT.

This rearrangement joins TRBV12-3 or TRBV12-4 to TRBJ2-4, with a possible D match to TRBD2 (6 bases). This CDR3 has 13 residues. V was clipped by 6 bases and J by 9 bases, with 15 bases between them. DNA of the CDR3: TGTGCCAGCAGATGGGGCGGGGAGAGCATTCAGTACTTC. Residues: CASRWGGESIQYF.

The CDR3 spells CASSISGGANTGELFF. The CDR3 DNA sequence: TGTGCCAGCAGCATAAGCGGGGGGGCGAACACCGGGGAGCTGTTTTTT. The rearrangement uses TRBV7-2 and TRBJ2-2; the match to TRBD2 covers 10 bases. CDR1 SGHTA and CDR2 FQGNSA come from the germline V gene. The length of the CDR3 is 16 residues. V dropped 5 bases and J dropped 0; count of bases not matched to a gene: 3.

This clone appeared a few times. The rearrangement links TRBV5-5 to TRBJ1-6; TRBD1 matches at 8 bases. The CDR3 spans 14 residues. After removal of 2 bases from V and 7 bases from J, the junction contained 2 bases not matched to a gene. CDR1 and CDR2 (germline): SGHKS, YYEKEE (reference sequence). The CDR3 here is CASSFGTGNSPLHF. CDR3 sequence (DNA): TGTGCCAGCAGCTTCGGGACAGGAAATTCACCCCTCCACTTT.

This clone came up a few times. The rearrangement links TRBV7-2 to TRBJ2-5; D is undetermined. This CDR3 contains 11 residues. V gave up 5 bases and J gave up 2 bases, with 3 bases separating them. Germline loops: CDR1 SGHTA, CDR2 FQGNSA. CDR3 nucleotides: TGTGCCAGCAGCATACAAGAGACCCAGTACTTC. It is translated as CASSIQETQYF.

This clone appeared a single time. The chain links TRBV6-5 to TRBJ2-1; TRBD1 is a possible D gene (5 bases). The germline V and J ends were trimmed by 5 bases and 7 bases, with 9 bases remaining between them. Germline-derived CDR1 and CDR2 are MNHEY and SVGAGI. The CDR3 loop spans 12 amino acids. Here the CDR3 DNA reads TGTGCCAGCAGTCGACAGCTTAATGAGCAGTTCTTC. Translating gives CASSRQLNEQFF.

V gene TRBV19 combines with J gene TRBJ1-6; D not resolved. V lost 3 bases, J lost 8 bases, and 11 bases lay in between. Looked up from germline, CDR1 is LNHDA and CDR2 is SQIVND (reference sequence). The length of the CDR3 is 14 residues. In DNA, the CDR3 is TGTGCCAGTAGTATGGAGGGAAGAGATTCACCCCTCCACTTT. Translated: CASSMEGRDSPLHF.

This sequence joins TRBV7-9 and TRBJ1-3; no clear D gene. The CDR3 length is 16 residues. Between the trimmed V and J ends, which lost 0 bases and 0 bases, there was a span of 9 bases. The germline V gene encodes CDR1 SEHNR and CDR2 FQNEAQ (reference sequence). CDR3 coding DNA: TGTGCCAGCAGCTTAGCTACCGGGGACTCTGGAAACACCATATATTTT. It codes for CASSLATGDSGNTIYF.